This T cell receptor (beta chain) was found in a study of cytomegalovirus exposure and HLA in healthy donors. Overall study findings and caveats: Researchers reported in a later analysis that a missense DCLRE1C variant was tied to TCR beta V- and J-gene trimming. Per published accounts, TCR beta sequences correctly predicted the HLA-A and HLA-B alleles of most subjects.

The ends were cut back, 1 base at V and 1 base at J, with 10 bases in the middle. Germline loops: CDR1 MGHRA, CDR2 YSYEKL. The CDR3 totals 15 residues. The PCR was carried out with 60 Vbeta primers and 13 Jbeta primers. Authors' analysis steps: Later, an analysis found around 80 million unique TCR beta chains, and around 12 million of these were shared. This table comes from immunoSEQ multiplex PCR, and its TCRdb copy is limited to in-frame clones, with some not included. V and J calls and clone size come straight from that table; D and trimming were deduced from the DNA. The top ten hold about 2% of the sample, which has about 160,000 clones, approximately 81% seen once. A remark on this clone: As yet, its antigen is unknown.

This sequence was found in a man younger than 35 in good health and CMV-seropositive. The chain combines TRBV4-1 with TRBJ1-1; a possible D gene is TRBD1 (5 bases). The material sequenced was PBMCs. This CDR3 is CASSQAPGGNTEAFF. For the CDR3, the DNA is TGCGCCAGCAGCCAAGCCCCCGGGGGGAACACTGAAGCTTTCTTT.